The 28 T cell receptor beta chains given below trace back to one sample, sequenced in a study of post-analysis software for immune sequencing data. Overall study results and limits: Patients used about five TRBV segments, including TRBV5-6, TRBV5-1 and TRBV20-1, more often than controls.

Their specific antigens are unknown. Every TCR beta cDNA library bore unique molecular identifiers. TCRdb analysed the PCR reads with MiXCR anew, one entry per CDR3 protein. The repertoire consists of 430,000 or so distinct CDR3 sequences, with 39% occurring once and the leading ten covering around 8%. Sequencing used blood. The receptors originated from a girl aged 2-10 years with multiple sclerosis.

V gene TRBV2 combines with J gene TRBJ2-5; D tentatively fits TRBD1 or TRBD2 (6 bases each). This CDR3 is 14 amino acids long. CDR1 and CDR2 (germline): SNHLY, FYNNEI. V dropped 6 bases and J dropped 5 bases, with 16 bases sitting between them. CDR3 nucleotides: TGTGCCAGCAGCGTACAGGGACTCTTGGAGACCCAGTACTTC. Translated, it gives CASSVQGLLETQYF.

This clonotype was counted only a few times. The chain joins TRBV20-1 to TRBJ2-7, with no clear D. The germline V gene encodes CDR1 DFQATT and CDR2 SNEGSKA (reference sequence). The V end was cut by 5 bases, the J end by 0 bases, with 11 bases between. This CDR3 is 13 amino acids long. CDR3 loop: CSAVIRFSYEQYF. The DNA of the CDR3 is TGCAGTGCTGTAATCAGGTTCTCCTACGAGCAGTACTTC.

V is TRBV7-8 and J is TRBJ2-5; 9 bases line up with TRBD2. Matching the DNA end better, TRBJ2-7 makes the J call doubtful. Germline-derived CDR1 and CDR2 are SGHVS and FQNEAQ. This CDR3 contains 17 residues. CDR3 residues: CASSLVPGGGGAYEQYF. Here the CDR3 DNA reads TGTGCCAGCAGCTTAGTCCCAGGCGGGGGGGGTGCCTACGAGCAGTACTTC.

V usage is TRBV10-3 and J usage is TRBJ1-2; D not resolved. In germline, CDR1 is ENHRY, CDR2 SYGVKD. The CDR3 is 16 amino acids. With 4 bases removed from V and 3 bases from J, the gap between germline ends came to 18 bases. CDR3 sequence reads: CAISVEHEVPYYGYTF. CDR3 sequence (DNA): TGTGCCATCAGTGTAGAACACGAGGTGCCTTACTATGGCTACACCTTC.

This clonotype was detected only a few times. This chain joins TRBV10-3 and TRBJ2-5, with a weak D call TRBD1 (5 bases). With 3 bases removed from V and 5 bases from J, the gap between germline ends came to 16 bases. Germline V lookup: CDR1 ENHRY, CDR2 SYGVKD. CDR3 length: 15 amino acids. CDR3 in DNA: TGTGCCATCAGTGATTCCCTCTCGACAGCGGAGACCCAGTACTTC. It encodes CAISDSLSTAETQYF.

The rearrangement links TRBV28 to TRBJ2-7, with TRBD2 matching 10 bases. Trimming took 6 bases from V and 4 from J; bases not matched to a gene: 6. CDR3 length equals 14 residues. The germline gives CDR1 MDHEN, CDR2 SYDVKM. The CDR3 reads CASSWGSGGYEQYF. DNA of the CDR3: TGTGCCAGCAGCTGGGGTAGCGGGGGGTACGAGCAGTACTTC.

CDR3 bases: TGTGCCAGCAGCCAAGATTATGGGACACCGGGAATCTACGAGCAGTACTTC. Its protein product is CASSQDYGTPGIYEQYF. The chain uses TRBV14 and TRBJ2-7, with a possible D match to TRBD1 (6 bases). V was clipped by 0 bases and J by 3 bases, with 18 bases between them. The germline CDR1 and CDR2 sequences are SGHDN and FVKESK. This CDR3 region has 17 residues.

This clonotype was detected only a few times. This sequence joins TRBV4-3 and TRBJ1-4; possibly TRBD1 for D (5 bases). The germline CDR1 and CDR2 sequences are LGHNA and YSLEER. The CDR3 extends over 20 amino acids. V lost 0 bases, J lost 0 bases, and 20 bases lay in between. For the CDR3, the DNA is TGCGCCAGCAGCCAAGATCCCCCCCAGGGAGACCTTGCAACTAATGAAAAACTGTTTTTT. Residues: CASSQDPPQGDLATNEKLFF.

There are a few counts of this clonotype. This chain joins TRBV11-1 and TRBJ2-1; maybe TRBD2 (5 bases). V lost 0 bases, J lost 5 bases, and 8 bases lay in between. The CDR3 has 14 residues. CDR1 and CDR2 from the germline V gene are SGHAT and FQDESV (reference sequence). The CDR3 bases are TGTGCCAGCAGCTTAGCTAGCGATGACAATGAGCAGTTCTTC. Translation gives CASSLASDDNEQFF.

V and J are TRBV7-2 and TRBJ2-1; 10 bases match TRBD2. The ends lost 5 bases at V and 4 bases at J; junction bases unmatched: 8. The V gene's germline CDR1 is SGHTA and CDR2 FQGNSA. This CDR3 is 16 amino acids long. CDR3 amino acids: CASSPYGLAEYNEQFF. In DNA, the CDR3 is TGTGCCAGCAGCCCTTACGGACTAGCGGAATACAATGAGCAGTTCTTC.

Note on this clonotype: A much larger clone differs from this one at a single base, so this may be a read error. The chain combines TRBV20-1 with TRBJ2-1; D may be TRBD2 (6 bases). Germline loops: CDR1 DFQATT, CDR2 SNEGSKA (reference sequence). Trimming cost V 5 bases and J 8 bases, with 10 bases left between them. The CDR3 totals 11 residues. The CDR3 nucleotides are TGCAGTGCTGGATGGGGGGATGAGCAGTTCTTC. This codes for CSAGWGDEQFF.

In this sample, this clonotype turned up a few times. J is TRBJ1-2 and V is TRBV4-3; 10 bases line up with TRBD1. Germline CDR1 reads LGHNA; CDR2 reads YSLEER. The CDR3 is made up of 14 amino acids. V shed 1 base, J shed 8 bases, and the junction held 4 bases outside the gene matches. CDR3 loop: CASSQAGTGAGYTF. DNA of the CDR3: TGCGCCAGCAGCCAAGCCGGGACAGGGGCGGGCTACACCTTC.

This clonotype appeared a few times. The chain has TRBV20-1 and TRBJ1-6, with 7 bases matching TRBD1. Germline V CDR1 and CDR2: DFQATT, SNEGSKA (reference sequence). J was trimmed by 0 bases and V by 3 bases; bases with no gene match: 2. The CDR3 length is 15 residues. DNA for the CDR3: TGCAGTGCTAGGCGGGACAGCTCCTATAATTCACCCCTCCACTTT. Protein: CSARRDSSYNSPLHF.

This clonotype has only a few counts. The V gene is TRBV2, the J gene TRBJ2-4; 8 bases map to TRBD1. The CDR3 has 14 residues. From germline, CDR1 is SNHLY and CDR2 FYNNEI. The V gene end was trimmed by 8 bases and the J gene end by 2 bases; junction bases not matched to a gene: 5. The CDR3 bases are TGTGCCAGCCTGGACAGGGCGTCCAAAAACATTCAGTACTTC. Amino acid sequence: CASLDRASKNIQYF.

This CDR3 reads CASSPITSGELFF. Here the CDR3 DNA reads TGTGCCAGCAGCCCCATAACTTCCGGGGAGCTGTTTTTT. This chain connects TRBV7-3 to TRBJ2-2, with unresolved D. Trimming removed 5 bases from V and 6 bases from J, with 10 bases in between. Germline CDR1 is SGHTA and CDR2 is FQGTGA. This CDR3 comprises 13 residues.

This clonotype was picked up many times. The chain is built from TRBV29-1 and TRBJ2-3; D uncertain. V was shortened by 0 bases and J by 2 bases, with 3 bases between the two germline ends. The CDR3 sequence is 12 residues long. CDR1 SQVTM and CDR2 ANQGSEA come from the germline V gene. The CDR3 here is CSVEDNTDTQYF. As DNA, the CDR3 is TGCAGCGTTGAAGATAACACAGATACGCAGTATTTT.

This clonotype was seen only a few times. V is TRBV5-1 and J is TRBJ2-5, with 7 bases fitting TRBD1. The J call could be wrong; TRBJ2-7 is a better fit for the DNA end. The CDR3 is 13 residues long. Germline V gene lookup returns CDR1 SGHRS and CDR2 YFSETQ. CDR3: CASGSRDSAEQYF. The DNA of the CDR3 is TGCGCCAGCGGGAGCCGGGACAGTGCCGAGCAGTACTTC.

A few counts support this clonotype. The chain employs TRBV25-1 and TRBJ2-5; 10 bases line up with TRBD1. Gene TRBJ2-7 matches the end of the DNA better, so the J call may be wrong. From germline, CDR1 is MGHDK and CDR2 SYGVNS. The CDR3 is made up of 16 amino acids. The chain's CDR3 is CASSTLGTGEIGEQYF. CDR3 sequence (DNA): TGTGCCAGCAGTACCCTCGGGACAGGGGAAATCGGCGAGCAGTACTTC.

This clonotype has at least ten counts. This chain connects TRBV12-3 or TRBV12-4 to TRBJ2-3; the D call may be TRBD1 or TRBD2 (6 bases each). V was shortened by 6 bases and J by 3 bases, with 22 bases between the two germline ends. CDR3 size: 17 residues. DNA of the CDR3: TGTGCCAGCAGCCGCCGCCCGGGGGCGTATATTACAGATACGCAGTATTTT. Translation gives CASSRRPGAYITDTQYF.

The chain uses TRBV6-5 and TRBJ2-2; unclear D gene. In germline, CDR1 is MNHEY, CDR2 SVGAGI. V was clipped by 5 bases and J by 5 bases, with 15 bases between them. This CDR3 contains 15 residues. The CDR3 DNA reads as TGTGCCAGCAGTACCCCGTCTGGGCCGACCGGGGAGCTGTTTTTT. This sequence encodes CASSTPSGPTGELFF.

The chain couples TRBV28 to TRBJ2-7; 10 bases fit TRBD2. The DNA end is a closer match to TRBJ2-5, so the J assignment may be wrong. The germline V gene encodes CDR1 MDHEN and CDR2 SYDVKM. The CDR3 consists of 17 residues. CDR3 protein: CASSTRAGGRTGETQYF. The CDR3 coding sequence is TGTGCCAGCAGTACAAGAGCGGGAGGGCGTACGGGAGAGACCCAGTACTTC.

This clonotype showed up just a few times. This sequence joins TRBV20-1 and TRBJ2-1; no firm D call. The CDR3 is 15 residues long. Per the germline V gene, CDR1 is DFQATT and CDR2 is SNEGSKA (reference sequence). The V end lost 5 bases, the J end lost 0 bases, and 14 bases lay between the germline ends. The CDR3 is CSAPPFRFSYNEQFF. CDR3 DNA sequence: TGCAGTGCTCCGCCCTTTAGATTCTCCTACAATGAGCAGTTCTTC.

This clonotype was seen repeatedly, ten times or more. This chain links TRBV12-3 or TRBV12-4 with TRBJ1-2; D might be TRBD1 (6 bases). The CDR3 has 13 residues. Trimming stripped 5 bases from V and 4 bases from J, with 11 bases between. In nucleotides, the CDR3 is TGTGCCAGCAGTCCGACAGGATCCTATGGCTACACCTTC. Protein product: CASSPTGSYGYTF.

This clonotype was detected only a few times. V is TRBV29-1 and J is TRBJ2-7; 14 positions agree with TRBD2. This CDR3 has 13 residues. Trimming cost V 6 bases and J 3 bases; bases outside gene matches: 1. The germline gives CDR1 SQVTM, CDR2 ANQGSEA. CDR3 nucleotide sequence: TGCAGCGTCGGACTAGCGGGAGGCTACGAGCAGTACTTC. Its protein is CSVGLAGGYEQYF.

The chain is built from TRBV18 and TRBJ2-3; 9 positions agree with TRBD2. In germline, CDR1 is KGHSH, CDR2 LQKENI. Unmatched junction bases numbered 7, after V lost 3 bases and J lost 6 bases. This CDR3 is 15 amino acids long. The CDR3 loop is CASSPQRGEVDTQYF. CDR3 nucleotides: TGTGCCAGCTCACCTCAGCGGGGGGAAGTGGATACGCAGTATTTT.

This rearrangement joins TRBV5-1 to TRBJ2-3; no clear D gene. The CDR3 is 15 amino acids. Deletions cut 2 bases from V and 4 bases from J, with 14 bases between. Germline values: CDR1 SGHRS, CDR2 YFSETQ. CDR3 bases: TGCGCCAGCAGCTTTCGTGGCAGACGCGCAGATACGCAGTATTTT. It is translated as CASSFRGRRADTQYF. Looking up the rest from reference TRBV5-1 and TRBJ2-3 gives the full variable domain: KAGVTQTPRYLIKTRGQQVTLSCSPISGHRSVSWYQQTPGQGLQFLFEYFSETQRNKGNFPGRFSGRQFSNSRSEMNVSTLELGDSALYLCASSFRGRRADTQYFGPGTRLTVL.

This clonotype was seen a handful of times. V and J are TRBV10-3 and TRBJ1-2; D possibly corresponds to TRBD1 (5 bases). The CDR3 contains 17 residues. Trimming took off 0 bases at V and 0 bases at J, with 14 bases between the two ends. CDR1 and CDR2 (germline): ENHRY, SYGVKD. The CDR3 nucleotides are TGTGCCATCAGTGAGTCGACCTATACCAGGGCTAACTATGGCTACACCTTC. Translating it yields CAISESTYTRANYGYTF.

This clonotype was picked up many times. V and J are TRBV9 and TRBJ2-5, with TRBD2 identical over 7 bases. Germline V lookup: CDR1 SGDLS, CDR2 YYNGEE. Trimming removed 0 bases from V and 3 bases from J; junction bases left unmatched: 5. The CDR3 extends over 15 amino acids. The CDR3 DNA reads as TGTGCCAGCAGCGTAGCCGCCGCGGGGGAAGAGACCCAGTACTTC. It yields the protein CASSVAAAGEETQYF.